Given below is one T cell receptor beta chain in context. The entry originates in a study of T cells in narcolepsy. Sequencing was performed with immunoSEQ multiplex PCR; in TCRdb, only in-frame clones are kept and a portion is missing. The top ten hold more than 10% of the sample, which has approximately 25,000 clones, just over 60% seen once. The sequenced sample was memory (CD45RA-) CD4+ T cells from blood. This clonotype was obtained from a human donor in good health.

CDR3 DNA: TGTGCAAGTCGCTTAGGGGGACCCCGAGGGGTAGATACGCAGTATTTT. Its translation is CASRLGGPRGVDTQYF. The chain couples TRBV12-2 to TRBJ2-3. TRBV12-2 is designated a pseudogene. This CDR3 is 16 amino acids long.